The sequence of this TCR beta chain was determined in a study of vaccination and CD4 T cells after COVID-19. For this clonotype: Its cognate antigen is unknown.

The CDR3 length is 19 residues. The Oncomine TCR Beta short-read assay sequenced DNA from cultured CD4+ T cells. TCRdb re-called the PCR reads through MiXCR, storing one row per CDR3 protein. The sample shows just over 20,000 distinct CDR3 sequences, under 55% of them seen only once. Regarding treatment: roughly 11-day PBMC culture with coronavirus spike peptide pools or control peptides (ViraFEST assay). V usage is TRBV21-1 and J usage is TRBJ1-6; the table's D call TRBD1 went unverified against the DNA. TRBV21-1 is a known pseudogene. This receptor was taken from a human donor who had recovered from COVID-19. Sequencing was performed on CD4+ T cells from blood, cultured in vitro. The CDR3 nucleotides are TGTGCCAGCAGCAAAGAAAGGGGCCGCGCGGTGATGTATAATTCACCCCTCCACTTT. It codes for CASSKERGRAVMYNSPLHF.